Sequencing of this T cell receptor (beta chain) was carried out in a study of siplizumab effects on memory and regulatory T cells. The length of the CDR3 is 15 residues. Germline V lookup: CDR1 LGHNA, CDR2 YSLEER. Trimming removed 2 bases from V and 9 bases from J; junction bases left unmatched: 6. Per sample, roughly 10^5 TCR templates were assayed. Sequencing was performed with immunoSEQ multiplex PCR; in TCRdb, only in-frame clones are kept and a portion is missing. The sample carries tens of thousands of clones, 90% to 95% recorded once. Turning to this clone: The antigen is unknown.

General study findings and limits: In controls, around 30% of mappable alloreactive CD4+ clones were Treg-derived on average, versus roughly 69% with siplizumab. Alloreactive sequences tracing back to unstimulated CD4+ memory cells were significantly reduced by siplizumab. Naive T cells seemed more diverse than memory cells and seemed major alloresponse contributors.

This receptor was taken from a human donor in good health. The specimen sequenced was CD8+ T cells sorted from blood. The V call is TRBV4-3, the J call TRBJ1-6; TRBD1 agrees at 8 bases. The CDR3: CASSQSSGGSSPLHF. CDR3 sequence (DNA): TGCGCCAGCAGCCAATCGTCAGGGGGCAGTTCACCCCTCCACTTT.